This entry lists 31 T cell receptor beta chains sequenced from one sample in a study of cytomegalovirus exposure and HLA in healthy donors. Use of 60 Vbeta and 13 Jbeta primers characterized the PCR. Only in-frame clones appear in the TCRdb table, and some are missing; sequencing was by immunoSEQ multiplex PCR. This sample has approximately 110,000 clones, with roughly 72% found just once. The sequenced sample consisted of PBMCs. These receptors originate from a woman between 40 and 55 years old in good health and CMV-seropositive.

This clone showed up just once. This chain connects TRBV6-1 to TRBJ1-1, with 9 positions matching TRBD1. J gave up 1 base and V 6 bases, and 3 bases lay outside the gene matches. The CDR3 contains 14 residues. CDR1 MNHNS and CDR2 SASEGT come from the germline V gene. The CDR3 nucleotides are TGTGCCAGCAGGATGACAGGGGGGAACACTGAAGCTTTCTTT. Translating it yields CASRMTGGNTEAFF.

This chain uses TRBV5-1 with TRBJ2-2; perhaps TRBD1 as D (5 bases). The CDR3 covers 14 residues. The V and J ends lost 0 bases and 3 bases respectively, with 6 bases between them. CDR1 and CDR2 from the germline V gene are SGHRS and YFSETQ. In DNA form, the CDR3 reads TGCGCCAGCAGCTTGGGACAGTACACCGGGGAGCTGTTTTTT. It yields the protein CASSLGQYTGELFF.

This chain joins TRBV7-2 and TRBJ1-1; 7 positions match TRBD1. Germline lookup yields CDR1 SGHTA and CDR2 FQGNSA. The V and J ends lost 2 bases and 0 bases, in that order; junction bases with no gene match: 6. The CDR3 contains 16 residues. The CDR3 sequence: CASSLRWDRMNTEAFF. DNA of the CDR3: TGTGCCAGCAGCTTACGTTGGGACAGAATGAACACTGAAGCTTTCTTT.

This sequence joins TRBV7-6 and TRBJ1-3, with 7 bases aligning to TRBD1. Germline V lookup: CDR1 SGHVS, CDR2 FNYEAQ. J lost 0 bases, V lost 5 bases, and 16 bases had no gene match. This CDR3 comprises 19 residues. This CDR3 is CASSPSEGALLYSGNTIYF. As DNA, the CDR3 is TGTGCCAGCAGCCCGTCGGAGGGGGCCCTGCTTTACTCTGGAAACACCATATATTTT. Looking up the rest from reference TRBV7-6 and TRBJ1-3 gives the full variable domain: GAGVSQSPRYKVTKRGQDVALRCDPISGHVSLYWYRQALGQGPEFLTYFNYEAQQDKSGLPNDRFSAERPEGSISTLTIQRTEQRDSAMYRCASSPSEGALLYSGNTIYFGEGSWLTVV.

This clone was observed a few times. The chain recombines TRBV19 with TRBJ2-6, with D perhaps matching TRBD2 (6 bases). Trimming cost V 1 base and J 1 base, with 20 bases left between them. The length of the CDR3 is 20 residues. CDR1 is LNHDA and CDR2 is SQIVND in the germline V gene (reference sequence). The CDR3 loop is CASSIGGAIGSLSGANVLTF. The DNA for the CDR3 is TGTGCCAGTAGTATAGGAGGGGCTATCGGGAGCCTATCTGGGGCCAACGTCCTGACTTTC.

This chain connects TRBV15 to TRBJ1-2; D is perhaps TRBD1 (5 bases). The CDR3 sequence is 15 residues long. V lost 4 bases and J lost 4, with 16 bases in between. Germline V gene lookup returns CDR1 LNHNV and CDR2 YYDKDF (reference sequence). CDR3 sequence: CATSINFGGAYGYTF. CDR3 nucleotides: TGTGCCACCAGCATAAATTTCGGGGGTGCCTATGGCTACACCTTC.

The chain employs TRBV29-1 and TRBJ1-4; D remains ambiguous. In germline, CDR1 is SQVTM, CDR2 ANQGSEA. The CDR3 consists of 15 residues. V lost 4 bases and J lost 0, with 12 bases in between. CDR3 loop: CSVVEAKATNEKLFF. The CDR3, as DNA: TGCAGCGTTGTGGAGGCGAAGGCAACTAATGAAAAACTGTTTTTT.

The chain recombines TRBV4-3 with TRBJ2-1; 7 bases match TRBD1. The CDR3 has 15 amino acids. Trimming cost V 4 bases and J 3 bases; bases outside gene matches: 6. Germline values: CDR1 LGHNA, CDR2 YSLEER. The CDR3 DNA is TGCGCCAGCAGCCGTCTTCAGGGGGACTACAATGAGCAGTTCTTC. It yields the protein CASSRLQGDYNEQFF.

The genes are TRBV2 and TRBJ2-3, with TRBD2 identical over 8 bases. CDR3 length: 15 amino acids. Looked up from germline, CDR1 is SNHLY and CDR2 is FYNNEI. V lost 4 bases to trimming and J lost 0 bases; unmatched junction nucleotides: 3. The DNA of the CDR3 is TGTGCCAGCAGTGGAGCTAGCGGGAGCACAGATACGCAGTATTTT. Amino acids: CASSGASGSTDTQYF.

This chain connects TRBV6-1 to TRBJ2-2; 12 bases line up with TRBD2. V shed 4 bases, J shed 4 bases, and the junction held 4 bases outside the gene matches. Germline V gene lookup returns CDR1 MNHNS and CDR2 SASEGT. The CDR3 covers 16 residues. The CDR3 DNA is TGTGCCAGCAGTGCACTAGCGGGGGGCGGCACCGGGGAGCTGTTTTTT. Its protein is CASSALAGGGTGELFF.

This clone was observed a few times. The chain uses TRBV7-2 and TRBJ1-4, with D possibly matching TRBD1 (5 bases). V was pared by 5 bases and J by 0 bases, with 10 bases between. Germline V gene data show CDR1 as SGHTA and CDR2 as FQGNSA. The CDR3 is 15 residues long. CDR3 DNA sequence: TGTGCCAGCAGCCCATGGGGCACAACTAATGAAAAACTGTTTTTT. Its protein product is CASSPWGTTNEKLFF.

DNA for the CDR3: TGCGCCAGCAGCCAGGAGACAGGGTGGTATGGCTACACCTTC. Protein sequence: CASSQETGWYGYTF. V gene TRBV4-1 combines with J gene TRBJ1-2, with 7 bases identical to TRBD1. CDR3 size: 14 residues. The V gene end was trimmed by 3 bases and the J gene end by 5 bases; junction bases not matched to a gene: 6. The germline CDR1 and CDR2 sequences are MGHRA and YSYEKL.

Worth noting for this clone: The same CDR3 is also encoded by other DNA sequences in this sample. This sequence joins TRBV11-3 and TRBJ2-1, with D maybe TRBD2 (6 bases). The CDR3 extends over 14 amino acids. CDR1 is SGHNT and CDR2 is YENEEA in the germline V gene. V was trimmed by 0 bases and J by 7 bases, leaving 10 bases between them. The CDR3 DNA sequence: TGTGCCAGCAGCTTAGATCAGGAGGGAAATGAGCAGTTCTTC. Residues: CASSLDQEGNEQFF.

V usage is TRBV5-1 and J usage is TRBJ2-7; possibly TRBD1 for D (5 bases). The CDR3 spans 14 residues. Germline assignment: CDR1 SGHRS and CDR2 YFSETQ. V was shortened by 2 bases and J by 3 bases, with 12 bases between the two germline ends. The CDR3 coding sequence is TGCGCCAGCAGCTTCGACCGACAGAGCTACGAGCAGTACTTC. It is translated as CASSFDRQSYEQYF.

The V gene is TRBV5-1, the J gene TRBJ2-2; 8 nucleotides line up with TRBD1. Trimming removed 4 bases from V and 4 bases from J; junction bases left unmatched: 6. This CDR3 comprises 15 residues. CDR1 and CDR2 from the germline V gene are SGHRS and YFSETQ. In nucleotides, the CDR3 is TGCGCCAGCAGCCACAGGGGGTGGTCCACCGGGGAGCTGTTTTTT. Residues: CASSHRGWSTGELFF.

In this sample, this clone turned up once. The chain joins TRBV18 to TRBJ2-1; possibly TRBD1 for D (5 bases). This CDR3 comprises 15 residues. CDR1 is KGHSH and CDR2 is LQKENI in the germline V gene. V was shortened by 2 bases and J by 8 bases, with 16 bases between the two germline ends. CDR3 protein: CASSPGRQSAYEQFF. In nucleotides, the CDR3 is TGTGCCAGCTCACCAGGGCGACAGTCGGCCTATGAGCAGTTCTTC.

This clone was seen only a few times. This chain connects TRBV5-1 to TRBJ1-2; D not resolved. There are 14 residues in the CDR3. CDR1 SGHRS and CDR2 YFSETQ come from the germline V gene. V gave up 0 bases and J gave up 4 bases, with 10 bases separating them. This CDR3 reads CASSLGSQAYGYTF. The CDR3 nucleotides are TGCGCCAGCAGCTTGGGGTCCCAGGCCTATGGCTACACCTTC.

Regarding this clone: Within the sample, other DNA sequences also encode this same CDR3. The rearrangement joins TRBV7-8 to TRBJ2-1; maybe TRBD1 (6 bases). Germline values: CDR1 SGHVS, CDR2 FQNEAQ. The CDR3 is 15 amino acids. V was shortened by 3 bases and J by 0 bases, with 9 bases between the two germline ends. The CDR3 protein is CASSFRGSSYNEQFF. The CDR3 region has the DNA TGTGCCAGCAGCTTTAGGGGGAGCTCCTACAATGAGCAGTTCTTC. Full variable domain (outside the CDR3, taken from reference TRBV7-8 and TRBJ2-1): GAGVSQSPRYKVAKRGQDVALRCDPISGHVSLFWYQQALGQGPEFLTYFQNEAQLDKSGLPSDRFFAERPEGSVSTLKIQRTQQEDSAVYLCASSFRGSSYNEQFFGPGTRLTVL.

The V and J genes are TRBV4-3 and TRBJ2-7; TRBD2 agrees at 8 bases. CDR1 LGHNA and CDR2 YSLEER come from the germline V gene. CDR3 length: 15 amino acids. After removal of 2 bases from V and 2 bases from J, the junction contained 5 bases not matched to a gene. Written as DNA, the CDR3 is TGCGCCAGCAGCCAACTAGCGGGCGGAGCCTACGAGCAGTACTTC. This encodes CASSQLAGGAYEQYF.

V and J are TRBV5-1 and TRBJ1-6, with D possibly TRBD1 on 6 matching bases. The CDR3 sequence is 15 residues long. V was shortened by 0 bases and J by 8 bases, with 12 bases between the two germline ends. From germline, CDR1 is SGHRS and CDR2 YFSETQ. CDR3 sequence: CASSLEQGSDSPLHF. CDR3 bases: TGCGCCAGCAGCTTGGAGCAGGGGAGTGATTCACCCCTCCACTTT.

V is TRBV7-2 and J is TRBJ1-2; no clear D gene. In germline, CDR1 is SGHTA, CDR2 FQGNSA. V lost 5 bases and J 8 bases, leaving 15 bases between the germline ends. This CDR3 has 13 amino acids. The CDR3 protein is CASSQDREGGYTF. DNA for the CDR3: TGTGCCAGCAGCCAAGACCGGGAAGGCGGCTACACCTTC.

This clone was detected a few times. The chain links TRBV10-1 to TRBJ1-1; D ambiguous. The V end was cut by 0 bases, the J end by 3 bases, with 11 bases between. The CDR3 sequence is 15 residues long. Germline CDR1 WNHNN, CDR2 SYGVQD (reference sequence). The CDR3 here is CASSESEGEDTEAFF. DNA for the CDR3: TGCGCCAGCAGTGAGTCGGAGGGTGAGGACACTGAAGCTTTCTTT.

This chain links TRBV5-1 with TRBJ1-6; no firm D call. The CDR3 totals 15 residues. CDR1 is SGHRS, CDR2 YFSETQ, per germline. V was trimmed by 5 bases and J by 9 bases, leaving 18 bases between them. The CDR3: CASRPTASSGSPLHF. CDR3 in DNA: TGCGCCAGCAGACCTACGGCCTCTAGTGGTTCACCCCTCCACTTT.

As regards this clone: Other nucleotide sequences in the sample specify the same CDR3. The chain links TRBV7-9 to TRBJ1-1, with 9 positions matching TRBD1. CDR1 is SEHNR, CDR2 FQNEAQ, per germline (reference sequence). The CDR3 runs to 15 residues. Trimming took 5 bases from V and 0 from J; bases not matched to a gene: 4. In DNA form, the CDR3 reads TGTGCCAGCAGCCCGGGGACAGGGATGAACACTGAAGCTTTCTTT. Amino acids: CASSPGTGMNTEAFF.

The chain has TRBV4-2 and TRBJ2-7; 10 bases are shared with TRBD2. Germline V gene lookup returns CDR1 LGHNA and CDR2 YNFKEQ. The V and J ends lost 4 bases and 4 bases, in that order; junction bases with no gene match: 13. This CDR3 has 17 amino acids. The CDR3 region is CASSPNPHSGGLYEQYF. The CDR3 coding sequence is TGTGCCAGCAGCCCGAACCCCCATAGCGGGGGGCTGTACGAGCAGTACTTC.

The CDR3 is CASRRDTNQPQHF. CDR3 sequence (DNA): TGTGCCAGCAGAAGAGACACGAATCAGCCCCAGCATTTT. The rearrangement joins TRBV2 to TRBJ1-5; D is uncertain. Germline assignment: CDR1 SNHLY and CDR2 FYNNEI. V lost 6 bases to trimming and J lost 4 bases, with 10 bases between them. This CDR3 spans 13 amino acids.

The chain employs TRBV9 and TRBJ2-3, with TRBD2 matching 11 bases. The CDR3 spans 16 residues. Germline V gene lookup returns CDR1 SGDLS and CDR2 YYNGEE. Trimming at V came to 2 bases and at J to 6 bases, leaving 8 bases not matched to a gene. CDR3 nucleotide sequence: TGTGCCAGCAGCGTCCTAGCGGGAGGTGGGCCGGATACGCAGTATTTT. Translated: CASSVLAGGGPDTQYF.

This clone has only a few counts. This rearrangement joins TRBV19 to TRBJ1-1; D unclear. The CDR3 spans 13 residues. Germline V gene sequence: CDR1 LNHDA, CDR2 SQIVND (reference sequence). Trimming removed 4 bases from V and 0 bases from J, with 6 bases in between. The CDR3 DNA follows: TGTGCCAGTAGTAATCTAATGAACACTGAAGCTTTCTTT. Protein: CASSNLMNTEAFF. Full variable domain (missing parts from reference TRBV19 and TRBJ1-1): DGGITQSPKYLFRKEGQNVTLSCEQNLNHDAMYWYRQDPGQGLRLIYYSQIVNDFQKGDIAEGYSVSREKKESFPLTVTSAQKNPTAFYLCASSNLMNTEAFFGQGTRLTVV.

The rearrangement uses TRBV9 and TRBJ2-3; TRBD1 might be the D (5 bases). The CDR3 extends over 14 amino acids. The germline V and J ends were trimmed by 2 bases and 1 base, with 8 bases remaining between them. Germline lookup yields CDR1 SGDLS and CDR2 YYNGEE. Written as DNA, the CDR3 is TGTGCCAGCAGCGTCGGACATCGCACAGATACGCAGTATTTT. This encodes CASSVGHRTDTQYF.

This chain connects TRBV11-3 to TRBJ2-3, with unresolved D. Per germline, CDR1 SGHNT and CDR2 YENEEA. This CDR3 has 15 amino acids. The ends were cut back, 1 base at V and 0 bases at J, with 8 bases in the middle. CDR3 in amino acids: CASSLVAASTDTQYF. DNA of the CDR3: TGTGCCAGCAGCTTAGTTGCGGCTAGCACAGATACGCAGTATTTT.

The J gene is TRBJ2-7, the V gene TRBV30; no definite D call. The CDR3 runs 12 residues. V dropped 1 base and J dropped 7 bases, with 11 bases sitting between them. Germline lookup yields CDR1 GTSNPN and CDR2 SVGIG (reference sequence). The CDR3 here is CAWSASPREQYF. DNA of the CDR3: TGTGCCTGGAGTGCCTCCCCGAGGGAGCAGTACTTC.